What follows describes a single TCR beta chain. This clone has a single count. Its antigen remains undetermined. No per-base quality is available; no much larger clone lies one base away. A read on its own is weak evidence. The entry originates in a study of metastatic and nonmetastatic thyroid tumors (dated by TCRdb to between 2020 and 2021). A note on the overall study: Repertoires were compared across peripheral blood and tumor or nodule tissue samples from malignant and benign thyroid patients. On the study overall, not on this receptor specifically: In both blood and tumor samples, TCR beta diversity was reported to be significantly higher in malignant tumors than in benign nodules.

Relative to germline, V is 4 bases shorter and J is 2 bases shorter, with 13 bases between their ends. The germline V gene gives CDR1 as SGDLS and CDR2 as YYNGEE. From its cysteine to its phenylalanine, the CDR3 spans 15 amino acids. The read is trimmed to its CDR3 DNA, 45 bases read in frame from base 1. No patient had received any treatment before thyroid surgery. Using T-cell receptor beta sequencing, the study looked back at clinical samples from patients collected from the early 2010s to the late 2010s. Library preparation employed PCR. TCRdb names Illumina HiSeq 4000 as the instrument used. High-throughput sequencing was used to profile the TCR beta-chain CDR3 region of each patient. From the authors' description of their analysis: CDR3 differences across clinicopathological groups were used to build a classifier for discriminating distant-metastatic papillary thyroid cancer patients. To measure repertoire diversity the researchers used the Shannon index, while the Morisita-Horn index served to gauge how similar the tumor and blood repertoires were. Starting from the raw public reads, TCRdb applied fastp trimming at Q25, assembled clones with MiXCR and retained in-frame beta chains. What appears here as the V and J calls and clone size reflects TCRdb's work, not the paper's. The sample has some 14,000 clones on record, roughly 34% of them singletons. Approximately 9.9% of the sample is in the top ten clones.

Sequenced input: tumor tissue. The chain employs TRBV9 and TRBJ2-1; possibly the D gene is TRBD2, per 5 matching bases. The sequence came from a male donor with papillary thyroid cancer or a benign thyroid nodule (not recorded which). Some clones in this sample may be carry-over from other donors' samples. Read as DNA, the sequence is TGTGCCAGCAGCCTGAGGGAACCGGCCTACAATGAGCAGTTCTTC. Translation gives CASSLREPAYNEQFF.